Described below is a single T cell receptor (beta chain) sequence and its context. Its antigen target is currently unknown. Base qualities are not at hand, and no much larger clone is one base apart. The data were taken from a study of PD-1 blockade in classical Hodgkin lymphoma (TCRdb year 2020). In terms of the full investigation: Nivolumab dosing was 3 mg/kg intravenously every 2 weeks, continuing until either disease progression or unacceptable toxicity. The study used TCR beta sequencing and CyTOF to define a peripheral blood immune signature of response to PD-1 blockade in classical Hodgkin lymphoma. On the study overall, not on this receptor specifically: The study was restricted to a single clinical trial cohort, and the causes of repertoire differences, possibly disease activity or prior therapy, were left undefined. A significant rise by C4D1 was seen in CD4+ but not CD8+ TCR diversity (p=0.0027 vs p=0.16), with the rise being most apparent in complete responders (p=0.02). Lower diversity was observed in patients in whom nivolumab was started less than 1 year after ASCT, and these patients were excluded from later analyses so that confounding by immune reconstitution would be avoided. Trial patients achieving complete response had baseline diversity similar to newly diagnosed patients, whereas partial responders and progressors had significantly lower diversity. Baseline TCR diversity was reported to be lower in newly diagnosed patients than in healthy donors, and even lower in relapsed/refractory patients.

What the time point label conveys for this sample: cycle 1 day 1 (C1D1), immediately before nivolumab initiation. All trial patients had relapsed after autologous stem cell transplantation, with cohorts A, B and C differing in prior brentuximab vedotin exposure. A total of under 70 patients with relapsed/refractory classical Hodgkin lymphoma made up the trial cohort, and each patient's best overall response was complete response, partial response or progressive disease. In the multi-cohort phase II CheckMate 205 trial, trial patients received single-agent nivolumab. An independent review committee assessed best overall response by applying the 2007 International Working Group response criteria. Trial PBMCs were obtained immediately prior to nivolumab initiation (C1D1) and on therapy at cycle 2 day 1 and cycle 4 day 1. Peripheral blood was collected in 8 mL Vacutainer Cell Preparation Tubes, from which PBMCs were isolated by centrifugation and then cryopreserved.

The Qiagen DNeasy kit was used to extract genomic DNA from unsorted PBMCs and from the negatively selected CD4+ and CD8+ fractions. Using primers that anneal to V and J segments, immunoSEQ multiplex PCR amplified the TCR beta CDR3 regions. A synthetic immune receptor repertoire was used to minimize amplification bias, and any remaining bias was removed computationally after sequencing. The authors processed their data as follows. Custom Python scripts were used to quantify repertoire diversity as the Shannon entropy index. Unsorted, CD4+ and CD8+ repertoires were analyzed separately, except in combined analyses where CD4+ and CD8+ sequences were merged in silico. A clone counted as expanded when the clone's frequency after treatment rose at least 2-fold relative to C1D1, and clones undetected at baseline were given a pseudocount of 0.5. Clones with 0 or 1 copy at C1D1 were defined as singleton clones, while clones with 2 or more copies were defined as non-singleton clones. By matching protein sequences in sorted samples from the same patient, clones expanded in unsorted samples were annotated as CD4+, CD8+ or unknown. Wilcoxon tests on paired samples were used to test changes in diversity from C1D1 to C4D1. TCRdb took this table from immuneACCESS and kept in-frame rearrangements with V and J called. Such tables lack part of the clones; where checked against another copy, unresolved V genes explain under half of the gap, and the rest is unexplained. For V, J and clone size, that table is used; D and trimming come from the DNA. The sample has about 61,000 clones on record, around 87% of them singletons. The top ten clonotypes cover roughly 15% of the sample.

Based on the germline V gene (reference sequence), the CDR1 and CDR2 sequences are SGHAT and FQDESV. Trimming takes 5 bases from V and 0 bases from J, and the germline ends sit 5 bases apart. From the cysteine up to the phenylalanine, the CDR3 has a length of 12 residues. Just CDR3 DNA is preserved here, 36 bases in frame from base 1. Recombination joined TRBV11-1 with TRBJ2-7; no D gene call is confident. The receptor was isolated from a human donor with classical Hodgkin lymphoma. This material consisted of peripheral blood mononuclear cells (PBMCs), taken at baseline. The CDR3 region has the sequence CASSTFSYEQYF. The DNA reads TGTGCCAGCAGCACCTTCTCCTACGAGCAGTACTTC.